This T cell receptor beta chain was sequenced during a study of vaccination and CD4 T cells after COVID-19. Regarding treatment: roughly 10-day PBMC culture with coronavirus spike peptide pools or control peptides (ViraFEST assay). Expanded clonotypes were found by TCR sequencing after peptide-pool stimulation (ViraFEST). Oncomine TCR Beta short-read sequencing was applied to DNA from cultured CD4+ T cells. Investigators obtained genomic DNA by extraction from cultured CD4+ T cells. TCRdb re-analysed the PCR reads in MiXCR, keeping a single row per CDR3 protein. The repertoire holds just over 4,000 distinct CDR3 sequences, with roughly 40% as singletons. Note on this clonotype: Its target is unknown.

This sequence originates from a human donor who had recovered from COVID-19. Sequences were obtained from CD4+ T cells from blood, cultured in vitro.

The CDR3 nucleotides are TGTGCCAGCAGCCAAGACAAGGCCGGCTTTTGGCCCCAGCATTTT. As protein: CASSQDKAGFWPQHF. The genes are TRBV4-2 and TRBJ1-5; D is unresolved. The V and J ends lost 0 bases and 9 bases respectively, with 15 bases between them. Germline lookup yields CDR1 LGHNA and CDR2 YNFKEQ. The CDR3 sequence is 15 residues long.